This TCR beta chain is drawn from a study of CD8+ T cells in alopecia areata. The germline V gene has CDR1 SGHRS and CDR2 YFSETQ. V lost 0 bases to trimming and J lost 6 bases, with 10 bases between them. This CDR3 region has 15 residues. As to treatment: oral pan-JAK inhibitor, 5-10 mg twice daily. cDNA prepared by RNA extraction and subsequent reverse transcription served as the template for sequencing. The protocol was immunoSEQ multiplex PCR, while the TCRdb copy is restricted to in-frame clones and leaves out a portion. The data show 150,000 to 200,000 clones, 45% to 65% seen once. This receptor was obtained from a human donor with alopecia areata. The chain employs TRBV5-1 and TRBJ1-6, with unresolved D. Sequencing was performed on CD4+ T cells sorted from blood, taken at week 4, from a patient treated with tofacitinib. CDR3 region: CASSLEGYGNSPLHF. For the CDR3, the DNA is TGCGCCAGCAGCTTGGAAGGATACGGTAATTCACCCCTCCACTTT. The whole variable domain, filled in from reference TRBV5-1 and TRBJ1-6, reads KAGVTQTPRYLIKTRGQQVTLSCSPISGHRSVSWYQQTPGQGLQFLFEYFSETQRNKGNFPGRFSGRQFSNSRSEMNVSTLELGDSALYLCASSLEGYGNSPLHFGNGTRLTVT.